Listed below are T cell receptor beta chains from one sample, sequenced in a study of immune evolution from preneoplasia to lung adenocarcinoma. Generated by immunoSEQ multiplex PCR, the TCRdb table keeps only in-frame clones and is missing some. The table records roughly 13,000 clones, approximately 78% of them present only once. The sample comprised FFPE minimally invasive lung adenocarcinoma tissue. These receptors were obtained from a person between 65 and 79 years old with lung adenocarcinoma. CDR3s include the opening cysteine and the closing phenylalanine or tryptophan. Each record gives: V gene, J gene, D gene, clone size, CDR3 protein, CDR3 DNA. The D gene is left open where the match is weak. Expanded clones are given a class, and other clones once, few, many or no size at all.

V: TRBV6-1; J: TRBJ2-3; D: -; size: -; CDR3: CASSDARTDTQYF; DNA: TGTGCCAGCAGTGACGCTCGCACAGATACGCAGTATTTT
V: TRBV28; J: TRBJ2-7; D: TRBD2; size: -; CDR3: CASYARSGTRPYEQYF; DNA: TGTGCCAGCTACGCACGATCCGGGACTAGACCCTACGAGCAGTACTTC
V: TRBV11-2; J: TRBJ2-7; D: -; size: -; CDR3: CASSLDGGLYEQYF; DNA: TGTGCCAGCAGCTTAGACGGGGGGCTCTACGAGCAGTACTTC
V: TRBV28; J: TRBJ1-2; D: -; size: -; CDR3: CASSRFGAAQPFNRGGYTF; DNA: TGTGCCAGCAGCAGATTTGGCGCCGCACAACCATTTAATAGGGGCGGCTACACCTTC
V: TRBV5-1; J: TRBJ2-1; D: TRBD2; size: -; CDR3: CASKDRTSGGNEQFF; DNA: TGCGCCAGCAAGGATCGGACTAGCGGAGGCAATGAGCAGTTCTTC
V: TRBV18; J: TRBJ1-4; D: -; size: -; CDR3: CASSLQGKDEKLFF; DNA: TGTGCCAGCTCTCTACAGGGAAAGGATGAAAAACTGTTTTTT
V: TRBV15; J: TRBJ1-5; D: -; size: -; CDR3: CATSPHLIDNNQPQHF; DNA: TGTGCCACCAGCCCTCACCTTATTGATAACAATCAGCCCCAGCATTTT
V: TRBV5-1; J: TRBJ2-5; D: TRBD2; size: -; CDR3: CASSLAGGVETQYF; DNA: TGCGCCAGCAGCTTGGCGGGAGGGGTGGAGACCCAGTACTTC
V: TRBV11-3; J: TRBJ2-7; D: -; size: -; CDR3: CASSLGTGPYEQYF; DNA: TGTGCCAGCAGCTTGGGTACGGGCCCCTACGAGCAGTACTTC
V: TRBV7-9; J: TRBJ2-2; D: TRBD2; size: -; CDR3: CASSLSSGRDGELFF; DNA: TGTGCCAGCAGCCTCTCTAGCGGGAGAGACGGGGAGCTGTTTTTT
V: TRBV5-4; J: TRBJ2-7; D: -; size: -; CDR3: CASTPSGSYEQYF; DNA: TGTGCCAGCACCCCATCAGGCTCCTACGAGCAGTACTTC
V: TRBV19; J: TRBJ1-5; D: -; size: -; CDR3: CASSQASNQPQHF; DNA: TGTGCCAGTAGTCAGGCGAGCAATCAGCCCCAGCATTTT
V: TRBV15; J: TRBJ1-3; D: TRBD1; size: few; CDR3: CATSRYKGAGNTIYF; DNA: TGTGCCACCAGCAGATATAAGGGGGCCGGAAACACCATATATTTT
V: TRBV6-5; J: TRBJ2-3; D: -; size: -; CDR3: CASSYGASTDTQYF; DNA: TGTGCCAGCAGTTACGGGGCAAGCACAGATACGCAGTATTTT
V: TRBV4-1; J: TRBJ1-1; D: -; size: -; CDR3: CASSKQEATEAFF; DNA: TGCGCCAGCAGCAAACAGGAGGCCACTGAAGCTTTCTTT
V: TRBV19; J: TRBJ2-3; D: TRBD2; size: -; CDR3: CASSSGRASGTDTQYF; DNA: TGTGCCAGTAGTAGCGGGAGGGCCTCGGGCACAGATACGCAGTATTTT
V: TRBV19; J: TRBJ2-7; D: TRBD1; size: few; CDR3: CATMGQAAYEQYF; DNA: TGTGCCACCATGGGACAGGCCGCCTACGAGCAGTACTTC
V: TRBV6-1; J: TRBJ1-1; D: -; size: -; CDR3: CASSATGNTEAFF; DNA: TGTGCCAGCAGTGCTACAGGGAACACTGAAGCTTTCTTT
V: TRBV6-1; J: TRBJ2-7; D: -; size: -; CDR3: CASSPGGHLYEQYF; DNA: TGTGCCAGCAGTCCCGGCGGACACTTATATGAGCAGTACTTC
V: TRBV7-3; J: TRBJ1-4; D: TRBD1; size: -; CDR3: CASSMTGDPNEKLFF; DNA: TGTGCCAGCAGCATGACAGGGGACCCTAATGAAAAACTGTTTTTT
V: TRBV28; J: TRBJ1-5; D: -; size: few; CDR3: CASSRRSGRQHF; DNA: TGTGCCAGCAGCCGCCGGAGTGGGCGGCAGCATTTT
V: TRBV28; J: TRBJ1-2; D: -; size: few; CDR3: CASSLGGPNWGYTF; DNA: TGTGCCAGCAGTTTAGGGGGCCCTAACTGGGGCTACACCTTC
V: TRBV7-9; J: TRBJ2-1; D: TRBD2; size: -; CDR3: CASSYVRGLGGAYNEQFF; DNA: TGTGCCAGCAGCTACGTTAGGGGACTAGGGGGAGCCTACAATGAGCAGTTCTTC
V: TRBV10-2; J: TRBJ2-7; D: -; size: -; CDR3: CASSESTFGEQYF; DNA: TGCGCCAGCAGTGAGTCCACATTCGGCGAGCAGTACTTC
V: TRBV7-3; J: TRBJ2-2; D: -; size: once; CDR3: CASSLTGSTGELFF; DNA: TGTGCCAGCAGCTTAACGGGGTCCACCGGGGAGCTGTTTTTT
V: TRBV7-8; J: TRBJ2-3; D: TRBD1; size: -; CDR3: CASSHASLGQGTDTQYF; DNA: TGTGCCAGCAGCCATGCCAGTTTAGGACAGGGCACAGATACGCAGTATTTT
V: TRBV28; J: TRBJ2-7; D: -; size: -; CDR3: CASSLQYEQYF; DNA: TGTGCCAGCAGTCTCCAATACGAGCAGTACTTC
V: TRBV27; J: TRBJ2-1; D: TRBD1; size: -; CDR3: CASRTLGTGGNEQFF; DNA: TGTGCCAGCAGAACGCTGGGGACAGGAGGCAATGAGCAGTTCTTC
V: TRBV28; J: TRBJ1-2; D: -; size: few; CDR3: CASSLGSYGYTF; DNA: TGTGCCAGCAGTTTAGGGTCCTATGGCTACACCTTC
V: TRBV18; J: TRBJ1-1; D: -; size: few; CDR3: CASSPVLSGKNTEAFF; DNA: TGTGCCAGCTCACCAGTACTGTCCGGGAAGAACACTGAAGCTTTCTTT
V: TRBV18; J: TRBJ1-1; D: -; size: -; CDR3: CASSPSPRYTEAFF; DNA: TGTGCCAGCTCACCTTCTCCCAGGTATACTGAAGCTTTCTTT
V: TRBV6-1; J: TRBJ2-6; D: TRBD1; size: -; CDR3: CASSERAGGTGANVLTF; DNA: TGTGCCAGCAGCGAAAGGGCAGGGGGCACCGGGGCCAACGTCCTGACTTTC
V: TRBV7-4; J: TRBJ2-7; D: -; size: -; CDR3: CASSLQGGEQYF; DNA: TGTGCCAGCAGCCTGCAGGGGGGCGAGCAGTACTTC
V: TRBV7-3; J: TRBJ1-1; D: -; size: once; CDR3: CASSSQGDTEAFF; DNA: TGTGCCAGCAGCTCACAGGGTGACACTGAAGCTTTCTTT
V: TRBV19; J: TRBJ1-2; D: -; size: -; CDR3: CASMGQGRVGYTF; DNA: TGTGCCAGTATGGGGCAGGGGAGAGTGGGCTACACCTTC
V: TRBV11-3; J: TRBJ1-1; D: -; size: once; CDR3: CASSSTGNTEAFF; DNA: TGTGCCAGCAGTTCGACAGGGAACACTGAAGCTTTCTTT
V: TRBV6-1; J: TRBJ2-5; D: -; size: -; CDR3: CASSEGSRVQETQYF; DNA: TGTGCCAGCAGTGAAGGCTCCAGAGTTCAAGAGACCCAGTACTTC
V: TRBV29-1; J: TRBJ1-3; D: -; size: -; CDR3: CSVEQQGNTIYF; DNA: TGCAGCGTTGAACAACAGGGAAACACCATATATTTT
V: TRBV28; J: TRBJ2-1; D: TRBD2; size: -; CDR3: CASSSPPSGSNEQFF; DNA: TGTGCCAGCAGTTCGCCGCCTAGCGGGAGCAATGAGCAGTTCTTC
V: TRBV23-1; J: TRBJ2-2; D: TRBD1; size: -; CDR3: CASSQGDRNTGELFF; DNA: TGCGCCAGCAGTCAAGGGGACAGGAACACCGGGGAGCTGTTTTTT
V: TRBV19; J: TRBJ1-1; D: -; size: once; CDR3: CASTGANTEAFF; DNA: TGTGCCAGTACCGGGGCCAACACTGAAGCTTTCTTT
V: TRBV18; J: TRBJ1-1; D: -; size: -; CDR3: CASSPGPGTEAFF; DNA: TGTGCCAGCTCCCCCGGGCCTGGGACTGAAGCTTTCTTT
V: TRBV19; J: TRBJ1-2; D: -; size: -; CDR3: CASSIQQFGYTF; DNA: TGTGCCAGTAGTATTCAGCAATTTGGCTACACCTTC
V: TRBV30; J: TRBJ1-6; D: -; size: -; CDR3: CAWSVRENSPLHF; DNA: TGTGCCTGGAGTGTACGTGAGAATTCACCCCTCCACTTT
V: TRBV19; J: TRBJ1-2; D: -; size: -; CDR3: CASSIDGTRAYGYTF; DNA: TGTGCCAGTAGTATTGACGGGACAAGGGCGTATGGCTACACCTTC
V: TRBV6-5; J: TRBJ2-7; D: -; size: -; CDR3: CASSYSKARVEQYF; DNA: TGTGCCAGCAGTTACTCGAAGGCCAGGGTCGAGCAGTACTTC
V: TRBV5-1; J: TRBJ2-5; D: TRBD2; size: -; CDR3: CASSSGGKETQYF; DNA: TGCGCCAGCAGCTCGGGGGGGAAAGAGACCCAGTACTTC
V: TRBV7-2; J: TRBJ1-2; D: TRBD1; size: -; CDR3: CASSLTGRYGYTF; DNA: TGTGCCAGCAGCTTGACAGGGCGGTATGGCTACACCTTC
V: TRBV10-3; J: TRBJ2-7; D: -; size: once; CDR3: CAISESRDKVYEQYF; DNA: TGTGCCATCAGTGAGTCCCGGGATAAAGTTTACGAGCAGTACTTC
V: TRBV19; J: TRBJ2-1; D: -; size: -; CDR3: CASSTSDEQFF; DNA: TGTGCCAGTAGTACTTCGGATGAGCAGTTCTTC
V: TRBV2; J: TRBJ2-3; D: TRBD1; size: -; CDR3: CASSSGTGSTDTQYF; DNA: TGTGCCAGCAGCTCCGGGACAGGCAGCACAGATACGCAGTATTTT
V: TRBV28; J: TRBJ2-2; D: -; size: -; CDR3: CASSLYAGELFF; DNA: TGTGCCAGCAGTTTATACGCAGGGGAGCTGTTTTTT